The clone carrying this T cell receptor beta chain showed up many times. Its antigen is not identified. The sample comes from a study of early T cells in non-severe SARS-CoV-2 infection. The overall study: Sequencing used unsorted whole-blood bulk RNA, so chains lack pairing.

Findings of the study overall: VDJdb matching favored anti-spike CD8 responses, missing private and CD4 specificities.

CDR3 length: 14 amino acids. The germline gives CDR1 SQVTM, CDR2 ANQGSEA. V dropped 4 bases and J dropped 0 bases, with 12 bases sitting between them. Individual cDNA molecules carried attached unique molecular identifiers. TCRdb called the 5' RACE reads again in MiXCR, with one record for every CDR3 protein. The sample holds 50,000 to 55,000 distinct CDR3 sequences; almost 9.5% are singletons and the top ten take 14% to 15%. What was sequenced was whole blood. The source of this sequence is an adult who was a healthcare worker with PCR-confirmed SARS-CoV-2 infection or an uninfected control (not recorded which). V is TRBV29-1 and J is TRBJ1-2, with D perhaps matching TRBD1 (6 bases). CDR3 nucleotides: TGCAGCGTTGCAGGGGACACAGCTAACTATGGCTACACCTTC. As protein: CSVAGDTANYGYTF.